The sequence of this TCR beta chain was determined in a study of blood T cell repertoires in COVID-19. Study in general: Cohort 3 donors were reported recovered after two negative PCRs, clearance, or symptom resolution.

In the original analysis: Amplification of reference gene primers provided the estimated nucleated cell counts. Clones were read by immunoSEQ multiplex PCR, and TCRdb kept only the in-frame ones, dropping some. Clonal size and the V and J genes are those of that table, whereas D and trimming came from the DNA. This sample has some 190,000 clones; approximately 90% occur once, and the top ten carry 20% to 25%. This CDR3 spans 13 amino acids. V dropped 6 bases and J dropped 4 bases, with 10 bases sitting between them. Germline V CDR1 and CDR2: PRHDT, FYEKMQ (reference sequence). This TCR was sampled from a woman aged 40 to 55 in a cohort exposed to, infected with or recovered from COVID-19 (not recorded which). The source material was PBMCs or T cells enriched from blood (not recorded which). This chain links TRBV13 with TRBJ2-1; D might be TRBD2 (6 bases). The CDR3 region has the DNA TGTGCCAGCAGTCACCGGGGGTACAATGAGCAGTTCTTC. It encodes CASSHRGYNEQFF.